This passage covers 13 T cell receptor beta chains from one sample sequenced in a study of blood T cells in healthy people across ages. For the second PCR, which ran for 7 to 11 cycles, a sample-barcoded 5' primer and a J-beta primer mix were used. One entry per CDR3 protein, called by TCRdb with MiXCR from the 5' RACE reads. The sample records around 1,600,000 distinct CDR3 sequences, approximately 43% being singletons. Sequencing was done on a sample of blood. The receptors come from a young woman in good health.

CDR3 nucleotides: TGTGCCAGCAGCCCGGAGACTAGCACAGATACGCAGTATTTT. Protein product: CASSPETSTDTQYF. V is TRBV11-2 and J is TRBJ2-3; D remains ambiguous. The CDR3 extends over 14 amino acids. Germline V CDR1 and CDR2: SGHAT, FQNNGV. The ends were cut back, 5 bases at V and 0 bases at J, with 9 bases in the middle.

The rearrangement joins TRBV7-9 to TRBJ1-2; D is perhaps TRBD1 (6 bases). The CDR3 runs to 13 residues. V was pared by 5 bases and J by 7 bases, with 14 bases between. Germline loops: CDR1 SEHNR, CDR2 FQNEAQ (reference sequence). The CDR3 nucleotides are TGTGCCAGCAGCCCAGCAACAGGGTTTGGCTACACCTTC. Amino acid sequence: CASSPATGFGYTF.

Only a few counts were recorded for this clonotype. This rearrangement joins TRBV6-2 or TRBV6-3 to TRBJ2-3, with D unresolved. CDR3 length: 15 amino acids. Per germline, CDR1 MNHEY and CDR2 SVGEGT. Trimming left V 1 base short and J 0 bases short, with 8 bases between. CDR3 bases: TGTGCCAGCAGTTACTACGCCTTGAGCACAGATACGCAGTATTTT. It is translated as CASSYYALSTDTQYF.

This clonotype was counted a few times. The chain uses TRBV20-1 and TRBJ2-1; a weak D match, TRBD2 (5 bases). The CDR3 contains 15 residues. CDR1 is DFQATT, CDR2 SNEGSKA, per germline (reference sequence). V was shortened by 4 bases and J by 5 bases, with 18 bases between the two germline ends. The CDR3 loop reads CSATKTGLSHNEQFF. In DNA form, the CDR3 reads TGCAGTGCTACCAAGACGGGATTATCACACAATGAGCAGTTCTTC.

J is TRBJ1-2 and V is TRBV7-9; D ambiguous. Trimming removed 5 bases from V and 1 base from J, with 11 bases in between. The germline CDR1 and CDR2 sequences are SEHNR and FQNEAQ (reference sequence). The CDR3 spans 14 residues. The CDR3 spells CASSLGRHNYGYTF. CDR3 nucleotides: TGTGCCAGCAGCCTCGGCCGTCATAACTATGGCTACACCTTC.

The chain recombines TRBV7-2 with TRBJ1-2, with D perhaps TRBD1 (6 bases). The CDR3 has 15 amino acids. CDR1 is SGHTA, CDR2 FQGNSA, per germline. V was clipped by 5 bases and J by 5 bases, with 18 bases between them. The CDR3 spells CASSHDRLPAYGYTF. Here the CDR3 DNA reads TGTGCCAGCAGCCACGACAGGCTCCCGGCTTATGGCTACACCTTC.

In its sample, this clonotype was seen a few times. In DNA form, the CDR3 reads TGTGCCAGCAGTTTGGAACCACCCGGGACAGGGCCGAATCAGCCCCAGCATTTT. Encoded protein: CASSLEPPGTGPNQPQHF. The chain joins TRBV6-5 to TRBJ1-5; 9 nucleotides match TRBD1. Germline assignment: CDR1 MNHEY and CDR2 SVGAGI. The CDR3 extends over 18 amino acids. Unmatched junction bases numbered 14, after V lost 4 bases and J lost 4 bases.

The rearrangement joins TRBV6-5 to TRBJ2-5; a weak D match, TRBD2 (5 bases). Trimming took off 0 bases at V and 2 bases at J, with 7 bases between the two ends. CDR1 and CDR2 from the germline V gene are MNHEY and SVGAGI. This CDR3 is built from 14 residues. CDR3 in amino acids: CASSYSQRQETQYF. The CDR3 bases are TGTGCCAGCAGTTACTCGCAGCGGCAAGAGACCCAGTACTTC.

To note about this clonotype: Germline is not matched at one junction end, which may reflect a read error. The V call is TRBV5-5, the J call TRBJ2-7; D call uncertain. In germline, CDR1 is SGHKS, CDR2 YYEKEE (reference sequence). The CDR3 has 15 amino acids. CDR3 bases: TGTGTCAGCAGCTTGCCGACGGCGAGCTCCTACGAGCAGTACTTC. Encoded protein: CVSSLPTASSYEQYF.

The rearrangement joins TRBV20-1 to TRBJ2-3; TRBD2 matches at 10 bases. The CDR3 is 16 residues long. J gave up 3 bases and V 0 bases, and 6 bases lay outside the gene matches. The germline gives CDR1 DFQATT, CDR2 SNEGSKA (reference sequence). CDR3 protein: CSARDEREGVTDTQYF. As DNA, the CDR3 is TGCAGTGCTAGAGATGAGCGGGAGGGGGTGACAGATACGCAGTATTTT.

This clonotype was detected only a few times. The junction differs from germline at one of its ends, possibly a read error. The J gene is TRBJ2-1, the V gene TRBV20-1; D is possibly TRBD1 (7 bases). Germline V gene data show CDR1 as DFQATT and CDR2 as SNEGSKA (reference sequence). This CDR3 spans 15 amino acids. CDR3 amino acids: CSARDKAGQFHEQFF. The CDR3 nucleotides read TGCAGTGCAAGAGATAAGGCGGGACAGTTCCATGAGCAGTTCTTC.

The gene calls are TRBV7-9 and TRBJ2-1; D gene uncertain. Trimming pared 6 bases from V and 0 bases from J, leaving 15 bases between. CDR1 SEHNR and CDR2 FQNEAQ come from the germline V gene (reference sequence). The CDR3 runs 16 residues. CDR3 residues: CASRVLRSSSYNEQFF. The CDR3, as DNA: TGTGCCAGCAGGGTCCTGCGGTCGAGCTCCTACAATGAGCAGTTCTTC.

This clonotype was counted a few times. The chain uses TRBV11-2 and TRBJ2-1; TRBD1 matches 8 bases. The J segment lost 4 bases and the V segment lost 7 bases, leaving 6 bases of the junction unmatched. CDR3 length equals 14 residues. The germline gives CDR1 SGHAT, CDR2 FQNNGV. The CDR3 loop is CASTTGQVYNEQFF. CDR3 nucleotide sequence: TGTGCCAGCACCACGGGACAGGTGTACAATGAGCAGTTCTTC.